Each of the 21 T cell receptor beta chains below was sequenced from the same sample in a study of blood T cell repertoires in COVID-19 (TCRdb year 2020). The method behind the library was the immunoSEQ multiplex PCR assay. What TCRdb holds here is the immuneACCESS table cut down to in-frame rearrangements. Part of the clones is not present; checked against another copy, under half of the missing clones reflect an unresolved V gene, and the others are unexplained. The sample profile shows around 130,000 clones; 85% of them were found once. The top ten hold under 4% of the sample. Sequencing was carried out using peripheral blood. Receptors were obtained from a man aged 55 to 70 with acute or convalescent COVID-19.

The J gene is TRBJ2-1, the V gene TRBV28; TRBD2 aligns across 13 bases. The CDR3 has 19 residues. The ends lost 1 base at V and 4 bases at J; junction bases unmatched: 10. Germline V CDR1 and CDR2: MDHEN, SYDVKM. The CDR3 protein is CASSLSPRTSGRLYNEQFF. CDR3 coding DNA: TGTGCCAGCAGTTTATCACCACGGACTAGCGGGAGACTATACAATGAGCAGTTCTTC. Looking up the rest from reference TRBV28 and TRBJ2-1 gives the full variable domain: DVKVTQSSRYLVKRTGEKVFLECVQDMDHENMFWYRQDPGLGLRLIYFSYDVKMKEKGDIPEGYSVSREKKERFSLILESASTNQTSMYLCASSLSPRTSGRLYNEQFFGPGTRLTVL.

The chain couples TRBV4-3 to TRBJ2-5, with 7 bases fitting TRBD1. The CDR3 loop spans 15 amino acids. The V and J ends lost 0 bases and 3 bases, in that order; junction bases with no gene match: 4. Germline V gene data show CDR1 as LGHNA and CDR2 as YSLEER. CDR3 region: CASSQEATGKETQYF. CDR3 bases: TGCGCCAGCAGCCAAGAGGCGACAGGGAAAGAGACCCAGTACTTC.

This clone showed up just once. The V and J genes are TRBV4-3 and TRBJ1-2; no clear D. Germline lookup yields CDR1 LGHNA and CDR2 YSLEER. This CDR3 contains 17 residues. Deletions cut 0 bases from V and 3 bases from J, with 17 bases between. This chain's CDR3 is CASSQDLGGQAYYGYTF. The CDR3 nucleotides read TGCGCCAGCAGCCAAGATCTAGGAGGTCAGGCGTACTATGGCTACACCTTC.

CDR3 DNA sequence: TGTGCCAGCTCACCACAGGGGACCTACAATGAGCAGTTCTTC. Translation gives CASSPQGTYNEQFF. The gene calls are TRBV18 and TRBJ2-1, with D perhaps TRBD1 (5 bases). Germline V CDR1 and CDR2: KGHSH, LQKENI. The ends were cut back, 1 base at V and 2 bases at J, with 6 bases in the middle. The CDR3 is 14 amino acids. The whole variable domain, remainder taken from reference TRBV18 and TRBJ2-1, is NAGVMQNPRHLVRRRGQEARLRCSPMKGHSHVYWYRQLPEEGLKFMVYLQKENIIDESGMPKERFSAEFPKEGPSILRIQQVVRGDSAAYFCASSPQGTYNEQFFGPGTRLTVL.

This chain joins TRBV18 and TRBJ2-7, with D possibly being TRBD2 (5 bases). Per the germline V gene, CDR1 is KGHSH and CDR2 is LQKENI. V gave up 6 bases and J gave up 4 bases, with 10 bases separating them. The length of the CDR3 is 12 residues. In DNA, the CDR3 is TGTGCCAGCTCGGCGGGCCGGTACGAGCAGTACTTC. It specifies CASSAGRYEQYF.

This clone occurred a few times. V usage is TRBV7-3 and J usage is TRBJ2-5, with D maybe TRBD1 (8 bases). Between the trimmed V and J ends, which lost 0 bases and 5 bases, there was a span of 16 bases. CDR1 is SGHTA, CDR2 FQGTGA, per germline. This CDR3 has 16 residues. The chain's CDR3 is CASSLTGGQGGETQYF. In DNA form, the CDR3 reads TGTGCCAGCAGCTTAACGGGAGGACAGGGAGGGGAGACCCAGTACTTC. The variable domain in full, with the rest retrieved from reference TRBV7-3 and TRBJ2-5, is GAGVSQTPSNKVTEKGKYVELRCDPISGHTALYWYRQSLGQGPEFLIYFQGTGAADDSGLPNDRFFAVRPEGSVSTLKIQRTERGDSAVYLCASSLTGGQGGETQYFGPGTRLLVL.

The V and J genes are TRBV6-2 or TRBV6-3 and TRBJ2-7, with a weak D call TRBD2 (6 bases). The V end lost 5 bases, the J end lost 5 bases, and 22 bases lay between the germline ends. Germline CDR1 MNHEY, CDR2 SVGEGT. The CDR3 consists of 16 residues. CDR3 amino acids: CASSPSGGTGTNEQYF. CDR3 in DNA: TGTGCCAGCAGTCCCTCGGGCGGGACGGGAACGAACGAGCAGTACTTC.

This clone was counted only a few times. The CDR3 region is CSVEGQGHTEAFF. CDR3 DNA sequence: TGCAGCGTTGAAGGACAGGGGCACACTGAAGCTTTCTTT. The chain carries TRBV29-1 and TRBJ1-1; TRBD1 matches at 8 bases. The CDR3 contains 13 residues. J gave up 3 bases and V 1 base, and 1 base lay outside the gene matches. Germline V gene lookup returns CDR1 SQVTM and CDR2 ANQGSEA.

This rearrangement joins TRBV24-1 to TRBJ1-5, with a weak D call TRBD1 (5 bases). CDR1 and CDR2 from the germline V gene are KGHDR and SFDVKD. Trimming removed 7 bases from V and 3 bases from J, with 12 bases in between. CDR3 size: 14 residues. For the CDR3, the DNA is TGTGCCACCAGAGGGGCTGGGTCCAATCAGCCCCAGCATTTT. This gives the protein CATRGAGSNQPQHF.

J is TRBJ2-2 and V is TRBV10-1; 7 nucleotides line up with TRBD1. The CDR3 loop spans 13 amino acids. The J segment lost 7 bases and the V segment lost 8 bases, leaving 7 bases of the junction unmatched. In germline, CDR1 is WNHNN, CDR2 SYGVQD (reference sequence). DNA of the CDR3: TGCGCCAGCTCTGACAGGGCTGGCGGGGAGCTGTTTTTT. Encoded protein: CASSDRAGGELFF.

This rearrangement joins TRBV6-2 or TRBV6-3 to TRBJ1-3; tentative D call: TRBD1 (5 bases). The CDR3 runs to 15 residues. The V and J ends lost 3 bases and 0 bases respectively, with 9 bases between them. The germline V gene encodes CDR1 MNHEY and CDR2 SVGEGT. The CDR3 DNA reads as TGTGCCAGCAGTTATGGGGCCAGCTCTGGAAACACCATATATTTT. Its translation: CASSYGASSGNTIYF.

The V and J genes are TRBV7-6 and TRBJ1-6, with D perhaps TRBD1 (5 bases). Trimming removed 6 bases from V and 7 bases from J, with 16 bases in between. This CDR3 has 15 residues. Per germline, CDR1 SGHVS and CDR2 FNYEAQ. The CDR3 here is CASSRASGDNSPLHF. CDR3 DNA sequence: TGTGCCAGCAGTCGCGCCTCGGGGGACAATTCACCCCTCCACTTT. The complete variable domain, with remaining parts taken from reference TRBV7-6 and TRBJ1-6, reads GAGVSQSPRYKVTKRGQDVALRCDPISGHVSLYWYRQALGQGPEFLTYFNYEAQQDKSGLPNDRFSAERPEGSISTLTIQRTEQRDSAMYRCASSRASGDNSPLHFGNGTRLTVT.

There are a few counts of this clone. The rearrangement links TRBV28 to TRBJ2-1, with D perhaps matching TRBD2 (6 bases). Germline V gene sequence: CDR1 MDHEN, CDR2 SYDVKM. The CDR3 consists of 11 residues. V lost 6 bases to trimming and J lost 6 bases, with 6 bases between them. This chain's CDR3 is CASRLANEQFF. CDR3 nucleotide sequence: TGTGCCAGCAGACTAGCCAATGAGCAGTTCTTC. The full variable domain, completed using reference TRBV28 and TRBJ2-1, is DVKVTQSSRYLVKRTGEKVFLECVQDMDHENMFWYRQDPGLGLRLIYFSYDVKMKEKGDIPEGYSVSREKKERFSLILESASTNQTSMYLCASRLANEQFFGPGTRLTVL.

The chain joins TRBV29-1 to TRBJ2-1, with D possibly matching TRBD2 (6 bases). The CDR3 consists of 11 residues. Per the germline V gene, CDR1 is SQVTM and CDR2 is ANQGSEA. With 7 bases removed from V and 10 bases from J, the gap between germline ends came to 14 bases. The CDR3: CSAVSGGEQFF. As DNA, the CDR3 is TGCAGCGCTGTGTCCGGAGGGGAGCAGTTCTTC.

The chain is built from TRBV7-9 and TRBJ2-2; 10 nucleotides align to TRBD2. Germline V lookup: CDR1 SEHNR, CDR2 FQNEAQ (reference sequence). Unmatched junction bases numbered 9, after V lost 10 bases and J lost 1 base. The CDR3 has 16 residues. The CDR3 loop is CATHPRTSGNTGELFF. CDR3 nucleotide sequence: TGTGCCACTCACCCACGGACTAGCGGGAACACCGGGGAGCTGTTTTTT.

This chain joins TRBV28 and TRBJ1-1; 10 bases are shared with TRBD1. The length of the CDR3 is 15 residues. V was clipped by 7 bases and J by 4 bases; unmatched bases: 9. Germline V lookup: CDR1 MDHEN, CDR2 SYDVKM. The CDR3 nucleotides read TGTGCCAGCATCTCGGGGGGGACAGGGGTCACTGAAGCTTTCTTT. Translating it yields CASISGGTGVTEAFF.

This chain links TRBV11-2 with TRBJ1-6; 12 nucleotides line up with TRBD1. Per germline, CDR1 SGHAT and CDR2 FQNNGV. CDR3 length equals 19 residues. V trimming: 5 bases; J trimming: 0 bases; junction bases outside the gene matches: 8. The CDR3 here is CASSASGTGGLSYNSPLHF. Written as DNA, the CDR3 is TGTGCCAGCAGCGCATCCGGGACAGGGGGCCTCTCCTATAATTCACCCCTCCACTTT.

This clone was observed a single time. Here the CDR3 DNA reads TGTGCCAGCAGGAAATCCGGAGAAAACACCGGGGAGCTGTTTTTT. Its translation is CASRKSGENTGELFF. The chain recombines TRBV9 with TRBJ2-2; D uncertain. This CDR3 comprises 15 residues. Per germline, CDR1 SGDLS and CDR2 YYNGEE. V was pared by 5 bases and J by 2 bases, with 13 bases between.

The chain couples TRBV27 to TRBJ2-3; 9 bases are a match to TRBD2. The ends lost 1 base at V and 6 bases at J; junction bases unmatched: 8. Germline V gene data show CDR1 as MNHEY and CDR2 as SMNVEV (reference sequence). The CDR3 sequence is 16 residues long. The CDR3 bases are TGTGCCAGCAGTTTATGGGCTAGCGGGGCGTTGGATACGCAGTATTTT. Translation: CASSLWASGALDTQYF.

CDR3 sequence reads: CSVEPPGTNEQFF. In nucleotides, the CDR3 is TGCAGCGTTGAACCCCCAGGGACTAATGAGCAGTTCTTC. The chain combines TRBV29-1 with TRBJ2-1; D is possibly TRBD2 (6 bases). The V gene's germline CDR1 is SQVTM and CDR2 ANQGSEA. The CDR3 extends over 13 amino acids. V was trimmed by 2 bases and J by 7 bases, leaving 12 bases between them.

This chain uses TRBV19 with TRBJ1-1; tentatively, D is TRBD1 (6 bases). Trimming stripped 5 bases from V and 1 base from J, with 11 bases between. Germline CDR1 LNHDA, CDR2 SQIVND (reference sequence). The CDR3 consists of 14 residues. DNA for the CDR3: TGTGCCAGTAGTTCCGGGACACCGAACACTGAAGCTTTCTTT. Translation gives CASSSGTPNTEAFF.